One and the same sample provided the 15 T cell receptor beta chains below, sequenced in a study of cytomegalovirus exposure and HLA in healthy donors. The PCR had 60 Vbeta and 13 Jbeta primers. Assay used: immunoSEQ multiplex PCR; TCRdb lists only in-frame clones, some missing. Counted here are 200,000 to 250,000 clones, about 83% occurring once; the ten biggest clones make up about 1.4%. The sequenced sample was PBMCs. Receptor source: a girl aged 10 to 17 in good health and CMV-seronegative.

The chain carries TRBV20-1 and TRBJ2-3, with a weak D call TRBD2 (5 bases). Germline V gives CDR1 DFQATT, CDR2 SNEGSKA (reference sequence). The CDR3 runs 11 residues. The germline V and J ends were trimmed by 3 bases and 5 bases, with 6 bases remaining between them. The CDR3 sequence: CSAREVDTQYF. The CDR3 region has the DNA TGCAGTGCTAGGGAGGTAGATACGCAGTATTTT.

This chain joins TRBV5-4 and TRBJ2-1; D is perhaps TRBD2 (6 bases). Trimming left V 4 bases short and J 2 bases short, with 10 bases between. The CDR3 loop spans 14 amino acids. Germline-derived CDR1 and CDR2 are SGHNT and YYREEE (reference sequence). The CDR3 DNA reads TGTGCCAGCAGCCCCGGGACTGCCTACAATGAGCAGTTCTTC. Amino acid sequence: CASSPGTAYNEQFF.

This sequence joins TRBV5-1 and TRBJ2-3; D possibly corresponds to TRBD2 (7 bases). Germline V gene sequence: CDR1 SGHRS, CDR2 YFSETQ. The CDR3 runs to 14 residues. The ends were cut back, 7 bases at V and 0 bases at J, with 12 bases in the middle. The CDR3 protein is CASGGGGSTDTQYF. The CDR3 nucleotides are TGCGCCAGCGGGGGGGGCGGAAGCACAGATACGCAGTATTTT. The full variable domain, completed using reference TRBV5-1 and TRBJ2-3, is KAGVTQTPRYLIKTRGQQVTLSCSPISGHRSVSWYQQTPGQGLQFLFEYFSETQRNKGNFPGRFSGRQFSNSRSEMNVSTLELGDSALYLCASGGGGSTDTQYFGPGTRLTVL.

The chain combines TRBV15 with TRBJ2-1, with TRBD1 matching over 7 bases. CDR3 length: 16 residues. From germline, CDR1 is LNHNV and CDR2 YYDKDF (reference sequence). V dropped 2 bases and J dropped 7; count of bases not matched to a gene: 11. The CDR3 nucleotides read TGTGCCACCAGCAGATATGGGGACAGCGTCCCGAATGAGCAGTTCTTC. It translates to CATSRYGDSVPNEQFF.

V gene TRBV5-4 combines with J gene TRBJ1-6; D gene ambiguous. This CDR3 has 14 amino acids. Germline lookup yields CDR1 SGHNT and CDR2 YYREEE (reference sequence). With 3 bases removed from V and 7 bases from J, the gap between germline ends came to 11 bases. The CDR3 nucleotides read TGTGCCAGCAGCTACTCCGGAGGGAATTCACCCCTCCACTTT. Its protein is CASSYSGGNSPLHF.

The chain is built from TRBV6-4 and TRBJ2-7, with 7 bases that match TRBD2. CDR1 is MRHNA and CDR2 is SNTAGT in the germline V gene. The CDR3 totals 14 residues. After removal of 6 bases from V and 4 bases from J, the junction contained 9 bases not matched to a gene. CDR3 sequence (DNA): TGTGCCAGCAGCTATCAAGCGGGATCGTACGAGCAGTACTTC. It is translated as CASSYQAGSYEQYF.

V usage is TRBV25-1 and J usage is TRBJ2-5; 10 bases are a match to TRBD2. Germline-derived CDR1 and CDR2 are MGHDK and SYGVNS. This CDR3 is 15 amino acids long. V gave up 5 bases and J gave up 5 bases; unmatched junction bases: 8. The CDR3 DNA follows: TGTGCCAGCAGTTCACTAGCGGGATATTTGGAGACCCAGTACTTC. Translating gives CASSSLAGYLETQYF.

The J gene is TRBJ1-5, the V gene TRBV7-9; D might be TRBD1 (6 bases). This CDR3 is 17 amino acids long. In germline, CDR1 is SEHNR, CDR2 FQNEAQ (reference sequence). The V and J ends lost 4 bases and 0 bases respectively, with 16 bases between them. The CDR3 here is CASSSGGAAYSNQPQHF. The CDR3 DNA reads TGTGCCAGCAGCTCCGGGGGGGCCGCTTATAGCAATCAGCCCCAGCATTTT.

The CDR3 sequence is CASSQDLIEGDYGYTF. DNA for the CDR3: TGCGCCAGCAGCCAAGACCTCATTGAGGGGGACTATGGCTACACCTTC. This rearrangement joins TRBV4-3 to TRBJ1-2; tentatively, D is TRBD1 (6 bases). The CDR3 runs to 16 residues. Germline assignment: CDR1 LGHNA and CDR2 YSLEER. The germline V and J ends were trimmed by 0 bases and 3 bases, with 14 bases remaining between them.

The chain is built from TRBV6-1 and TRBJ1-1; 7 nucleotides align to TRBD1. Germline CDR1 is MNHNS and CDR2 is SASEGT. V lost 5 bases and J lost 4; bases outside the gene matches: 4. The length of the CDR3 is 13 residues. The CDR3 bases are TGTGCCAGCAGTACCGACAGGGCCACTGAAGCTTTCTTT. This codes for CASSTDRATEAFF.

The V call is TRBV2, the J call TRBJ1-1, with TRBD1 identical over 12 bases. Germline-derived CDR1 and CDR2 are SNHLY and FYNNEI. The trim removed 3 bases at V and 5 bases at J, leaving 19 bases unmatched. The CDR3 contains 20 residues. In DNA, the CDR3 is TGTGCCAGCAGTGAGTTCGCTCCTTTTAGGGACAGGGGGCTGGGGACTGAAGCTTTCTTT. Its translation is CASSEFAPFRDRGLGTEAFF. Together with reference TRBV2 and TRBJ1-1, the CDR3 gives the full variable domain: EPEVTQTPSHQVTQMGQEVILRCVPISNHLYFYWYRQILGQKVEFLVSFYNNEISEKSEIFDDQFSVERPDGSNFTLKIRSTKLEDSAMYFCASSEFAPFRDRGLGTEAFFGQGTRLTVV.

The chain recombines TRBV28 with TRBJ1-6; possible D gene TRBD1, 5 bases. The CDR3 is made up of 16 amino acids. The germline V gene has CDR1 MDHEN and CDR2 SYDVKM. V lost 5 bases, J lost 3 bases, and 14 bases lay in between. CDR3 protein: CASSLPADSYNSPLHF. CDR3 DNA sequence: TGTGCCAGCAGTCTGCCCGCCGACAGCTATAATTCACCCCTCCACTTT. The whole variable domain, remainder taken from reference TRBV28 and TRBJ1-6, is DVKVTQSSRYLVKRTGEKVFLECVQDMDHENMFWYRQDPGLGLRLIYFSYDVKMKEKGDIPEGYSVSREKKERFSLILESASTNQTSMYLCASSLPADSYNSPLHFGNGTRLTVT.

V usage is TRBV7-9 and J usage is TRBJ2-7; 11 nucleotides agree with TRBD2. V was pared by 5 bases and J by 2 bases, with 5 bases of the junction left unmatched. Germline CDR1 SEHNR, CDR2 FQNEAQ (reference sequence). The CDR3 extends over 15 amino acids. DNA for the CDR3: TGTGCCAGCAGCGCAGGGACTAGCGGACCCTACGAGCAGTACTTC. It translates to CASSAGTSGPYEQYF.

The CDR3 is CASSLPGLHQGYTF. In nucleotides, the CDR3 is TGTGCCAGCAGCTTACCGGGACTCCATCAGGGTTACACCTTC. The J gene is TRBJ1-2, the V gene TRBV11-2; D may be TRBD1 (5 bases). CDR3 length equals 14 residues. The V and J ends lost 2 bases and 11 bases respectively, with 18 bases between them. Germline CDR1 and CDR2: SGHAT and FQNNGV.

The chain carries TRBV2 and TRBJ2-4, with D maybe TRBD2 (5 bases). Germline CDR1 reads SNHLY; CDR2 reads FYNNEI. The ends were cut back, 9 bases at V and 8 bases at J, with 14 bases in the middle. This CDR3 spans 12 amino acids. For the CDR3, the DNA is TGTGCCAGTAGAGGGTATCCGGACATTCAGTACTTC. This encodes CASRGYPDIQYF.